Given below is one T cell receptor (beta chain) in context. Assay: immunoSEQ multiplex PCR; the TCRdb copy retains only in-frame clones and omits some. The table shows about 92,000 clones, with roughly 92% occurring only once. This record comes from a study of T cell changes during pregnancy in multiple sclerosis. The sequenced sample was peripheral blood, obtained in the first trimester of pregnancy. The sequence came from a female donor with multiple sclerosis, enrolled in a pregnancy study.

CDR3 loop: CASSLARGLGNYEQYF. The DNA of the CDR3 is TGCGCCAGCAGCTTGGCCCGCGGACTAGGTAACTACGAGCAGTACTTC. J is TRBJ2-7 and V is TRBV5-1; 7 nucleotides line up with TRBD2. With V trimmed by 0 bases and J by 3 bases, 9 bases remained unmatched. Germline CDR1 is SGHRS and CDR2 is YFSETQ. CDR3 length: 16 amino acids.